This paragraph covers one T cell receptor (beta chain) sequence. Sequencing used immunoSEQ multiplex PCR; TCRdb keeps in-frame clones, though not all of them. This table has some 220,000 clones, roughly 94% appearing once. This sample was included in a study of control samples from healthy donors and cancer patients. There are 14 residues in the CDR3. The germline V and J ends were trimmed by 4 bases and 1 base, with 11 bases remaining between them. Germline-derived CDR1 and CDR2 are MDHEN and SYDVKM. The sequence derives from a man aged 45 to 65 in good health. Material for sequencing was blood. The chain links TRBV28 to TRBJ2-7; D unclear. CDR3 bases: TGTGCCAGCAGTTCCCCGACGGATTCCTACGAGCAGTACTTC. This encodes CASSSPTDSYEQYF.